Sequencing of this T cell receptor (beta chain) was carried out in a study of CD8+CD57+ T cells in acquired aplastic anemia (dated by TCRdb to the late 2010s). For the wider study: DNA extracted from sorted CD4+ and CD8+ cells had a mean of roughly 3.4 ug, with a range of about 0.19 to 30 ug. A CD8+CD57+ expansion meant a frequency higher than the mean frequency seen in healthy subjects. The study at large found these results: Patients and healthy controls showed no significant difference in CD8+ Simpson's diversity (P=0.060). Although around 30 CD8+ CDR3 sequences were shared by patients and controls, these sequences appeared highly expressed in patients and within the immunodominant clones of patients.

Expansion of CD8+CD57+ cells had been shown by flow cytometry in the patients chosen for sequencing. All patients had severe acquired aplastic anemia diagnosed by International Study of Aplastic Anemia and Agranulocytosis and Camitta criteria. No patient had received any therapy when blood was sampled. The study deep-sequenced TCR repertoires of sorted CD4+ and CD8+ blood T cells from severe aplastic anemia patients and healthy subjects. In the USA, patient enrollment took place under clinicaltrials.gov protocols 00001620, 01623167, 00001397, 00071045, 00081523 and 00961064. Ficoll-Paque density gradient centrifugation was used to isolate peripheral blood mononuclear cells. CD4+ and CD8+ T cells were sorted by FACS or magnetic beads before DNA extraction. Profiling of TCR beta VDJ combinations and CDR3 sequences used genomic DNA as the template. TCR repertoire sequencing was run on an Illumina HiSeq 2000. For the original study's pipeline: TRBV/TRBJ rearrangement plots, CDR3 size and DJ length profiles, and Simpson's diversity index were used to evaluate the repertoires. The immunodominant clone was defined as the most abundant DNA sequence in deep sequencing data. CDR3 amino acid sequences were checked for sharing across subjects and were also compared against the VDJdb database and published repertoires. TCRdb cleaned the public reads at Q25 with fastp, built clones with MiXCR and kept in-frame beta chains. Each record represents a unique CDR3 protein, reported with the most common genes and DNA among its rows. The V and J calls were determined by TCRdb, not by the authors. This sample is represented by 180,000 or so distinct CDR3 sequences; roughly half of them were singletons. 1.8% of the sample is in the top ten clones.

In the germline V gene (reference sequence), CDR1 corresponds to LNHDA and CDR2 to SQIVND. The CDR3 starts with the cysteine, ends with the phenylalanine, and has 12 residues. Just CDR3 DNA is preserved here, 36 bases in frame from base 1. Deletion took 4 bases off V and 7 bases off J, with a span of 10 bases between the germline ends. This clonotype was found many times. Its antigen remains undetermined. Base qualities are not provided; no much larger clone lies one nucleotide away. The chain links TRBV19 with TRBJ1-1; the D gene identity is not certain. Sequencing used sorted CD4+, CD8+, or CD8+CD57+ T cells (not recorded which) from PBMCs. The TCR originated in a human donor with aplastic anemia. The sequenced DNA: TGTGCCAGTAGTAGGGGTCCCGTTGAAGCTTTCTTT. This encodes CASSRGPVEAFF.